The rows below give T cell receptor beta chains drawn from one sample of a study of radiotherapy plus CTLA-4 blockade in lung cancer. Here immunoSEQ multiplex PCR was the method, and the copy in TCRdb shows in-frame clones only, minus some. The sample consists of around 70,000 clones, around 81% of them appearing once. Sequencing used peripheral blood, obtained from a patient treated with radiotherapy plus ipilimumab. These receptors originate from a human donor with non-small cell lung cancer who had a partial response to radiotherapy plus ipilimumab. Both conserved end residues are part of each CDR3. D genes are given only for firm matches. A row's size may be missing; if present it is once, few, many or a size class.

NA	TRBJ1-5	NA	TRBV27	CASSLSLGEGVGQPQHF	TGTGCCAGCAGTTTATCCCTCGGGGAAGGAGTTGGTCAGCCCCAGCATTTT
NA	TRBJ2-2	NA	TRBV19	CASTPDRSGELFF	TGTGCCAGTACCCCAGACAGATCCGGGGAGCTGTTTTTT
NA	TRBJ1-5	NA	TRBV2	CASSARGYSNQPQHF	TGTGCCAGCAGTGCTAGGGGGTATAGCAATCAGCCCCAGCATTTT
few	TRBJ2-5	TRBD2	TRBV2	CASSKTKRDYGTQYF	TGTGCCAGCAGTAAAACCAAACGGGACTACGGGACCCAGTACTTC
NA	TRBJ1-5	NA	TRBV30	CAWSALQVLEPQHF	TGTGCCTGGAGTGCCCTACAGGTACTCGAGCCCCAGCATTTT
NA	TRBJ2-1	TRBD2	TRBV5-1	CASSLQASGGGNEQFF	TGCGCCAGCAGCTTGCAGGCGTCGGGGGGGGGCAATGAGCAGTTCTTC
NA	TRBJ2-1	TRBD2	TRBV5-1	CASSLGGRAVGEQFF	TGCGCCAGCAGCTTGGGAGGGAGGGCGGTCGGGGAGCAGTTCTTC
few	TRBJ2-7	TRBD1	TRBV6-1	CASSEDRGLGEQYF	TGTGCCAGCAGTGAAGACAGGGGGCTAGGCGAGCAGTACTTC
NA	TRBJ2-7	TRBD1	TRBV27	CASRGTGGYEQYF	TGTGCCAGCAGGGGGACAGGGGGCTACGAGCAGTACTTC
few	TRBJ2-5	TRBD1	TRBV5-4	CASSLIGQAQETQYF	TGTGCCAGCAGCTTAATCGGACAGGCCCAAGAGACCCAGTACTTC
NA	TRBJ2-6	NA	TRBV15	CATSRKQGTGANVLTF	TGTGCCACCAGCAGGAAACAGGGAACTGGGGCCAACGTCCTGACTTTC
NA	TRBJ1-2	NA	TRBV7-9	CASSLGGQGGYTF	TGTGCCAGCAGCTTAGGAGGCCAAGGTGGCTACACCTTC
NA	TRBJ2-2	NA	TRBV5-1	CASWLDGATGELFF	TGCGCCAGCTGGTTGGACGGAGCCACCGGGGAGCTGTTTTTT
NA	TRBJ2-2	NA	TRBV2	CASSTSTIRTGELFF	TGTGCCAGCAGTACCTCTACCATCCGCACCGGGGAGCTGTTTTTT
NA	TRBJ2-2	NA	TRBV4-2	CASSQPTGTLSNTGELFF	TGTGCCAGCAGCCAACCAACCGGGACTCTCTCGAACACCGGGGAGCTGTTTTTT
NA	TRBJ2-1	NA	TRBV6-1	CASSEERSEQFF	TGTGCCAGCAGTGAAGAGCGTAGTGAGCAGTTCTTC
NA	TRBJ2-5	TRBD1	TRBV5-1	CASSRDRALETQYF	TGCGCCAGCAGCCGGGACAGGGCTTTGGAGACCCAGTACTTC
NA	TRBJ2-7	TRBD1	TRBV4-2	CASSQASGTGTSYEQYF	TGTGCCAGCAGCCAAGCCTCCGGGACAGGCACCTCCTACGAGCAGTACTTC
once	TRBJ2-2	TRBD1	TRBV4-2	CASSQALGQGSTGELFF	TGTGCCAGCAGCCAAGCATTGGGACAGGGGTCCACCGGGGAGCTGTTTTTT
NA	TRBJ1-1	NA	TRBV19	CASSMSTGGGSTEAFF	TGTGCCAGTAGTATGAGTACTGGGGGCGGTTCGACTGAAGCTTTCTTT
NA	TRBJ2-7	NA	TRBV5-1	CASSLDRGTSYEQYF	TGCGCCAGCAGCTTGGACCGGGGTACCTCCTACGAGCAGTACTTC
NA	TRBJ1-3	TRBD1	TRBV7-9	CASSSTQGSSGNTIYF	TGTGCCAGCAGCTCTACACAGGGGAGCTCTGGAAACACCATATATTTT
NA	TRBJ2-5	NA	TRBV7-9	CASSFVDTTLGTQYF	TGTGCCAGCAGCTTTGTGGACACAACGTTGGGGACCCAGTACTTC
NA	TRBJ1-1	NA	TRBV6-6	CASSSGGNTEAFF	TGTGCCAGCAGTTCAGGAGGGAACACTGAAGCTTTCTTT
once	TRBJ1-1	TRBD1	TRBV5-1	CASSLRDRAAEAFF	TGCGCCAGCAGCCTCCGGGACAGGGCCGCTGAAGCTTTCTTT
NA	TRBJ1-2	TRBD1	TRBV7-8	CASSLGGQGSTF	TGTGCCAGCAGCTTAGGAGGACAGGGATCCACCTTC
NA	TRBJ1-6	TRBD1	TRBV6-4	CASSVGQGAYSPLHF	TGTGCCAGCAGTGTTGGACAGGGGGCTTATTCACCCCTCCACTTT
NA	TRBJ2-7	TRBD2	TRBV27	CASSGIAGGRGYEQYF	TGTGCCAGCAGTGGCATAGCGGGAGGTCGCGGCTACGAGCAGTACTTC